A single sample gave rise to the 32 T cell receptor beta chains below, sequenced in a study of blood T cell repertoires in COVID-19. Sequencing was performed with immunoSEQ multiplex PCR; in TCRdb, only in-frame clones are kept and a portion is missing. This sample has some 150,000 clones, with 87% found just once. Source material: PBMCs or T cells enriched from blood (not recorded which). All receptors derive from a human donor with acute COVID-19. The donor label of this sample is uncertain.

The V call is TRBV5-1, the J call TRBJ2-1; the D gene is possibly TRBD2 (5 bases). The germline V gene encodes CDR1 SGHRS and CDR2 YFSETQ. Trimming left V 0 bases short and J 0 bases short, with 22 bases between. This CDR3 is built from 20 residues. The DNA for the CDR3 is TGCGCCAGCAGCTTGGATACGATCGGCCAGCGGAGGAGCTCCTACAATGAGCAGTTCTTC. Translated, it gives CASSLDTIGQRRSSYNEQFF.

The chain uses TRBV6-5 and TRBJ2-5; 12 bases are shared with TRBD2. The CDR3 spans 14 residues. Germline-derived CDR1 and CDR2 are MNHEY and SVGAGI. The trim removed 6 bases at V and 3 bases at J, leaving 2 bases unmatched. CDR3 in DNA: TGTGCCAGCAGGCGGACTAGCGGGAAAGAGACCCAGTACTTC. It codes for CASRRTSGKETQYF.

The rearrangement joins TRBV5-1 to TRBJ1-2; TRBD1 aligns across 7 bases. CDR1 is SGHRS and CDR2 is YFSETQ in the germline V gene. Losses at the gene ends were 5 bases for V and 6 bases for J; bases not matched to a gene: 13. CDR3 length equals 15 residues. The CDR3 is CASRNNRQGQDGYTF. The CDR3 nucleotides read TGCGCCAGCAGAAACAATCGACAGGGTCAGGATGGCTACACCTTC.

The rearrangement joins TRBV5-4 to TRBJ2-5; a possible D gene is TRBD1 (6 bases). This CDR3 is 15 amino acids long. Looked up from germline, CDR1 is SGHNT and CDR2 is YYREEE (reference sequence). V was clipped by 0 bases and J by 5 bases, with 14 bases between them. CDR3 sequence (DNA): TGTGCCAGCAGCTTGGGGCAGGGGATGGGGGAGACCCAGTACTTC. Its translation is CASSLGQGMGETQYF.

In DNA, the CDR3 is TGTGCCAGCAGCTCCTACAGGGTCAGCACCAAAGATACGCAGTATTTT. Translation: CASSSYRVSTKDTQYF. The chain links TRBV7-8 to TRBJ2-3, with TRBD1 as a possible D gene (6 bases). The CDR3 spans 16 residues. Germline V lookup: CDR1 SGHVS, CDR2 FQNEAQ. V lost 4 bases and J 5 bases, leaving 19 bases between the germline ends.

This chain joins TRBV29-1 and TRBJ2-7; D gene unclear. The germline V gene encodes CDR1 SQVTM and CDR2 ANQGSEA. The CDR3 is 13 residues long. V was shortened by 4 bases and J by 2 bases, with 12 bases between the two germline ends. The CDR3 DNA reads as TGCAGCGTTGGACACCCCGGCACCTACGAGCAGTACTTC. Translating it yields CSVGHPGTYEQYF.

The rearrangement joins TRBV10-3 to TRBJ2-2, with D perhaps TRBD1 (5 bases). CDR1 and CDR2 (germline): ENHRY, SYGVKD. Trimming removed 4 bases from V and 0 bases from J, with 6 bases in between. The CDR3 has 14 residues. Written as DNA, the CDR3 is TGTGCCATCAGTGTGACAGCGAACACCGGGGAGCTGTTTTTT. It codes for CAISVTANTGELFF.

V and J are TRBV30 and TRBJ2-1; 9 bases line up with TRBD2. The CDR3 covers 13 residues. Germline-derived CDR1 and CDR2 are GTSNPN and SVGIG (reference sequence). Trimming at V came to 1 base and at J to 10 bases, leaving 5 bases not matched to a gene. The CDR3 sequence is CAWSESAGGEQFF. CDR3 bases: TGTGCCTGGAGTGAGTCGGCGGGGGGGGAGCAGTTCTTC.

The chain links TRBV30 to TRBJ1-3; no definite D call. This CDR3 region has 12 residues. The V gene's germline CDR1 is GTSNPN and CDR2 SVGIG (reference sequence). The V and J ends lost 1 base and 7 bases respectively, with 8 bases between them. CDR3 sequence: CAWSATQNTIYF. The DNA of the CDR3 is TGTGCCTGGAGTGCTACACAGAACACCATATATTTT. Filled out from reference TRBV30 and TRBJ1-3, the complete variable domain reads SQTIHQWPATLVQPVGSPLSLECTVEGTSNPNLYWYRQAAGRGLQLLFYSVGIGQISSEVPQNLSASRPQDRQFILSSKKLLLSDSGFYLCAWSATQNTIYFGEGSWLTVV.

V gene TRBV5-4 combines with J gene TRBJ2-7, with 10 bases aligning to TRBD1. The CDR3 contains 18 residues. The J segment lost 0 bases and the V segment lost 4 bases, leaving 13 bases of the junction unmatched. Germline loops: CDR1 SGHNT, CDR2 YYREEE (reference sequence). The CDR3 bases are TGTGCCAGCAGCAGGAAATGGCGGACAGGGGGGAGCTCCTACGAGCAGTACTTC. Its translation is CASSRKWRTGGSSYEQYF.

The V and J genes are TRBV12-2 and TRBJ2-1; TRBD2 is taken as the D call from the table, unchecked against the DNA. TRBV12-2 constitutes a pseudogene. CDR3 size: 20 residues. The CDR3 nucleotides read TGTGCAAGTCGCTTAGCTCCGGGACTAGCGGGAATGAGCTCCTACAATGAGCAGTTCTTC. It specifies CASRLAPGLAGMSSYNEQFF.

The chain carries TRBV19 and TRBJ1-1; D might be TRBD1 (6 bases). The CDR3 consists of 15 residues. V was shortened by 8 bases and J by 1 base, with 17 bases between the two germline ends. Per germline, CDR1 LNHDA and CDR2 SQIVND (reference sequence). DNA for the CDR3: TGTGCCAGTCGGAATACGCCACAGGGGAACACTGAAGCTTTCTTT. Translating it yields CASRNTPQGNTEAFF.

The J gene is TRBJ1-5, the V gene TRBV19; possible D gene TRBD1, 6 bases. Germline assignment: CDR1 LNHDA and CDR2 SQIVND (reference sequence). V shed 4 bases and J shed 4 bases, with 8 bases lying between them. This CDR3 has 13 residues. The CDR3 spells CASSKTGNQPQHF. CDR3 nucleotides: TGTGCCAGTAGTAAAACAGGGAATCAGCCCCAGCATTTT.

In its sample, this clone was seen once. The chain has TRBV7-3 and TRBJ2-6; D not resolved. V was trimmed by 2 bases and J by 0 bases, leaving 11 bases between them. The CDR3 spans 17 residues. The germline CDR1 and CDR2 sequences are SGHTA and FQGTGA. CDR3: CASSLLPVNSGANVLTF. CDR3 sequence (DNA): TGTGCCAGCAGCTTACTCCCAGTTAACTCTGGGGCCAACGTCCTGACTTTC.

The chain links TRBV5-6 to TRBJ2-7, with 10 bases that match TRBD1. The length of the CDR3 is 16 residues. Germline loops: CDR1 SGHDT, CDR2 YYEEEE. V shed 3 bases, J shed 4 bases, and the junction held 10 bases outside the gene matches. CDR3 sequence reads: CASSSGTGEDTYEQYF. CDR3 coding DNA: TGTGCCAGCAGCTCGGGGACAGGGGAGGATACTTACGAGCAGTACTTC.

The V gene is TRBV18, the J gene TRBJ1-1, with 11 bases lining up with TRBD1. The germline gives CDR1 KGHSH, CDR2 LQKENI. CDR3 length: 17 amino acids. J was trimmed by 0 bases and V by 4 bases; bases with no gene match: 7. CDR3 DNA: TGTGCCAGCTCACGAGGACAGGGGGCTGGGATGAACACTGAAGCTTTCTTT. Encoded protein: CASSRGQGAGMNTEAFF.

This clone occurred once. The rearrangement uses TRBV19 and TRBJ1-2, with D tentatively TRBD1 (6 bases). Trimming removed 3 bases at V and 4 bases at J, with 12 bases between. CDR3 length: 14 residues. Germline V gives CDR1 LNHDA, CDR2 SQIVND (reference sequence). The CDR3 here is CASSIRGGSYGYTF. The CDR3 nucleotides are TGTGCCAGTAGTATCAGGGGCGGTAGCTATGGCTACACCTTC. The whole variable domain, remainder taken from reference TRBV19 and TRBJ1-2, is DGGITQSPKYLFRKEGQNVTLSCEQNLNHDAMYWYRQDPGQGLRLIYYSQIVNDFQKGDIAEGYSVSREKKESFPLTVTSAQKNPTAFYLCASSIRGGSYGYTFGSGTRLTVV.

V gene TRBV4-1 combines with J gene TRBJ2-7; D possibly corresponds to TRBD1 (6 bases). V shed 1 base and J shed 0 bases, with 13 bases lying between them. The CDR3 spans 16 residues. In germline, CDR1 is MGHRA, CDR2 YSYEKL. CDR3 nucleotide sequence: TGCGCCAGCAGCCAAGTACCGGGACATAGCTCCTACGAGCAGTACTTC. As protein: CASSQVPGHSSYEQYF.

The chain recombines TRBV28 with TRBJ2-3; D might be TRBD2 (6 bases). Germline CDR1 and CDR2: MDHEN and SYDVKM. V was shortened by 5 bases and J by 0 bases, with 15 bases between the two germline ends. CDR3 length equals 16 residues. The CDR3 DNA sequence: TGTGCCAGCAGTCTAAGGGACGGGACTAGCACAGATACGCAGTATTTT. Protein: CASSLRDGTSTDTQYF.

This chain links TRBV7-9 with TRBJ2-4, with TRBD2 matching 10 bases. The CDR3 spans 17 residues. Germline lookup yields CDR1 SEHNR and CDR2 FQNEAQ (reference sequence). V was clipped by 0 bases and J by 6 bases; unmatched bases: 8. For the CDR3, the DNA is TGTGCCAGCAGCTTAGCGCCGAGTACTAGCGGGGCAAACATTCAGTACTTC. This encodes CASSLAPSTSGANIQYF.

The chain recombines TRBV11-2 with TRBJ2-1; D is undetermined. V was cut by 3 bases and J by 3 bases, with 6 bases left in between. The CDR3 extends over 13 amino acids. The V gene's germline CDR1 is SGHAT and CDR2 FQNNGV. The CDR3: CASSLQRYNEQFF. The CDR3 DNA is TGTGCCAGCAGCTTGCAGCGCTACAATGAGCAGTTCTTC.

The chain employs TRBV7-9 and TRBJ2-1; weak D call: TRBD2 (7 bases). V lost 0 bases to trimming and J lost 6 bases, with 12 bases between them. This CDR3 has 15 amino acids. The V gene's germline CDR1 is SEHNR and CDR2 FQNEAQ (reference sequence). CDR3 nucleotides: TGTGCCAGCAGCTTAGCGCGAGGGGGGGCCAATGAGCAGTTCTTC. Protein: CASSLARGGANEQFF.

The rearrangement joins TRBV20-1 to TRBJ2-7; no definite D call. The CDR3 sequence is 12 residues long. Germline V gene lookup returns CDR1 DFQATT and CDR2 SNEGSKA (reference sequence). V gave up 3 bases and J gave up 2 bases, with 8 bases separating them. DNA for the CDR3: TGCAGTGCTAGTCCGGGTCCCTACGAGCAGTACTTC. This codes for CSASPGPYEQYF.

The chain couples TRBV9 to TRBJ1-1, with D unclear. The V end lost 1 base, the J end lost 0 bases, and 7 bases lay between the germline ends. CDR3 length equals 14 residues. Germline V gene data show CDR1 as SGDLS and CDR2 as YYNGEE. The CDR3 is CASSVTAMNTEAFF. The DNA for the CDR3 is TGTGCCAGCAGCGTAACAGCCATGAACACTGAAGCTTTCTTT.

J is TRBJ1-2 and V is TRBV7-2; TRBD1 matches at 9 bases. There are 15 residues in the CDR3. Trimming cost V 5 bases and J 4 bases; bases outside gene matches: 8. Germline assignment: CDR1 SGHTA and CDR2 FQGNSA. The CDR3 loop reads CASSPGTGTFYGYTF. In DNA form, the CDR3 reads TGTGCCAGCAGCCCCGGGACAGGGACCTTCTATGGCTACACCTTC.

In this sample, this clone turned up once. The V and J genes are TRBV28 and TRBJ1-4; maybe TRBD1 (6 bases). V lost 1 base and J 7 bases, leaving 10 bases between the germline ends. Germline loops: CDR1 MDHEN, CDR2 SYDVKM. There are 14 residues in the CDR3. DNA for the CDR3: TGTGCCAGCAGTTTATCAGGGGCCTCTGAAAAACTGTTTTTT. Translation: CASSLSGASEKLFF.

The V and J genes are TRBV18 and TRBJ1-1; maybe TRBD1 (5 bases). Trimming pared 3 bases from V and 5 bases from J, leaving 16 bases between. The germline CDR1 and CDR2 sequences are KGHSH and LQKENI. This CDR3 spans 15 amino acids. CDR3 coding DNA: TGTGCCAGCTCACCCGGGCCCGGGGGTCGGACTGAAGCTTTCTTT. It codes for CASSPGPGGRTEAFF.

This clone was found a few times. As DNA, the CDR3 is TGTGCCAGCAGCCAAAATACACAGGGCTCCTACGAGCAGTACTTC. This codes for CASSQNTQGSYEQYF. J is TRBJ2-7 and V is TRBV4-2; possible D gene TRBD1, 6 bases. Germline CDR1 and CDR2: LGHNA and YNFKEQ. Deletions cut 2 bases from V and 0 bases from J, with 11 bases between. This CDR3 contains 15 residues.

The chain uses TRBV2 and TRBJ2-7; D not certain. V lost 8 bases and J 3 bases, leaving 17 bases between the germline ends. This CDR3 has 14 residues. Germline CDR1 is SNHLY and CDR2 is FYNNEI. The CDR3 sequence: CASLRSFANYEQYF. CDR3 coding DNA: TGTGCCAGCCTCCGCTCCTTTGCGAACTACGAGCAGTACTTC.

This clone appeared a single time. V and J are TRBV4-3 and TRBJ1-2; D gene uncertain. This CDR3 is built from 17 residues. The V end was cut by 0 bases, the J end by 0 bases, with 14 bases between. Germline V gives CDR1 LGHNA, CDR2 YSLEER. The CDR3 sequence is CASSQDGSTTANYGYTF. In DNA, the CDR3 is TGCGCCAGCAGCCAAGATGGATCAACTACGGCTAACTATGGCTACACCTTC.

J is TRBJ1-6 and V is TRBV2; D call uncertain. The V gene lost 7 bases and the J gene lost 3 bases, with 10 bases spanning the gap. CDR3 length equals 14 residues. The germline V gene encodes CDR1 SNHLY and CDR2 FYNNEI. The CDR3 coding sequence is TGTGCCAGCACCTTTCAGAACTATAATTCACCCCTCCACTTT. This gives the protein CASTFQNYNSPLHF.

The chain carries TRBV4-2 and TRBJ1-3; TRBD1 is a possible D gene (5 bases). From germline, CDR1 is LGHNA and CDR2 YNFKEQ. There are 16 residues in the CDR3. V was clipped by 0 bases and J by 2 bases, with 11 bases between them. CDR3 protein: CASSQEQGSPGNTIYF. Here the CDR3 DNA reads TGTGCCAGCAGCCAAGAGCAGGGATCCCCTGGAAACACCATATATTTT.